The present entry profiles one T cell receptor (beta chain) with its context. Antigen unknown. This entry comes from a study of OX40 agonist ivuxolimab in advanced cancers. Study-level results: Researchers did not determine the expanded peripheral T cells' antigen specificity. Relative to CD4+ cells, CD8+ T cells on average had more expanded clones.

Germline CDR1 reads SEHNR; CDR2 reads FQNEAQ (reference sequence). This CDR3 contains 16 residues. Trimming stripped 5 bases from V and 2 bases from J, with 16 bases between. Blood was sampled at baseline, cycle 4 day 1, and cycle 7 day 1. Assay used: immunoSEQ multiplex PCR; TCRdb lists only in-frame clones, some missing. This sample has tens of thousands of clones, with 80% to 90% found just once. This chain links TRBV7-9 with TRBJ2-1; possibly TRBD1 or TRBD2 for D (5 bases each). The sequences come from CD4+ or CD8+ T cells sorted from blood, collected in a trial of the OX40 agonist ivuxolimab. The TCR originated in an adult with an advanced solid tumor such as melanoma, head and neck, liver or kidney cancer. The CDR3: CASSVSWGLPYNEQFF. The DNA for the CDR3 is TGTGCCAGCAGCGTAAGTTGGGGGTTACCCTACAATGAGCAGTTCTTC.